Sequencing of this T cell receptor (beta chain) was carried out in a study of control samples from healthy donors and cancer patients. Generated by immunoSEQ multiplex PCR, the TCRdb table keeps only in-frame clones and is missing some. The sample includes tens of thousands of clones, less than 90% of them seen just once. This CDR3 has 16 residues. Germline assignment: CDR1 MGHRA and CDR2 YSYEKL. The trim removed 0 bases at V and 2 bases at J, leaving 6 bases unmatched. The source material was blood. This TCR was recovered from a woman in her 70s in good health. The V call is TRBV4-1, the J call TRBJ2-5, with 7 bases that match TRBD2. Written as DNA, the CDR3 is TGCGCCAGCAGCCAAGAGAGCGGGGTCCCTCAAGAGACCCAGTACTTC. Its translation: CASSQESGVPQETQYF.